This TCR beta chain was captured in a study of T cells in Graves' hyperthyroidism and ophthalmopathy. Amplified regions were TCR beta CDR3 sequences from RNA transcripts. A set of HTBI primers served as the primers for a first-round RT-PCR of the TCR CDR3. TCRdb recomputed calls from the multiplex PCR reads with MiXCR, one row per CDR3 protein. The table shows hundreds of thousands of distinct CDR3 sequences, with less than 25% occurring only once. A few counts support this clonotype. The trim removed 1 base at V and 3 bases at J, leaving 4 bases unmatched. CDR1 is SGHAT and CDR2 is FQDESV in the germline V gene (reference sequence). This CDR3 comprises 15 residues.

This TCR derives from a man aged 25 to 40 with Graves' ophthalmopathy. This sequence joins TRBV11-1 and TRBJ2-7; 9 bases align to TRBD2. The specimen sequenced was blood. Written as DNA, the CDR3 is TGTGCCAGCAGCTTAGGACTAGCGGTAGTCTACGAGCAGTACTTC. Encoded protein: CASSLGLAVVYEQYF.